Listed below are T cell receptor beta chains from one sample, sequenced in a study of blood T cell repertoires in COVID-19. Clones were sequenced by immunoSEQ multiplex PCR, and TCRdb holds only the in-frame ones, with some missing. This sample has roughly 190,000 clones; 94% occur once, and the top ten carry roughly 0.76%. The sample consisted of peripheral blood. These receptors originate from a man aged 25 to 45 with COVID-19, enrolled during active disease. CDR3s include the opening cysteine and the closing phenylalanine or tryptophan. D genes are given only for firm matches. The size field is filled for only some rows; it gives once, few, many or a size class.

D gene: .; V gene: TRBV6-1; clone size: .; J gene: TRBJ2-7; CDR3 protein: CASSEVSYEQYF; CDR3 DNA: TGTGCCAGCAGTGAAGTCAGTTACGAGCAGTACTTC
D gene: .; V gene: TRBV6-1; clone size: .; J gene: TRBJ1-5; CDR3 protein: CASSESGESYSNQPQHF; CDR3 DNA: TGTGCCAGCAGTGAAAGCGGCGAGAGCTATAGCAATCAGCCCCAGCATTTT
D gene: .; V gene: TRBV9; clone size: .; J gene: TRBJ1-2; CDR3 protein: CASSFGGLFGYTF; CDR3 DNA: TGTGCCAGCAGCTTCGGGGGGCTGTTCGGCTACACCTTC
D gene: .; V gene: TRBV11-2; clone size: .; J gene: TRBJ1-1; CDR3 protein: CASSLVGNTEAFF; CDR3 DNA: TGTGCCAGCAGCTTGGTCGGGAACACTGAAGCTTTCTTT
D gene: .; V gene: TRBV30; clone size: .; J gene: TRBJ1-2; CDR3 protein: CAWTGPPFYGYTF; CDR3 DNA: TGTGCCTGGACAGGGCCACCGTTCTATGGCTACACCTTC
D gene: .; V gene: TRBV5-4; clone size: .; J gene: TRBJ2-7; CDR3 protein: CASSPRGGQGYEQYF; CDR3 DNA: TGTGCCAGCAGCCCCCGGGGGGGACAGGGCTACGAGCAGTACTTC
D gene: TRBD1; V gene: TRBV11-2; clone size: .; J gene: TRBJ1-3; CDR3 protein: CASSKLDRGLGNTIYF; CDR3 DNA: TGTGCCAGCAGCAAACTAGACAGGGGGTTGGGAAACACCATATATTTT
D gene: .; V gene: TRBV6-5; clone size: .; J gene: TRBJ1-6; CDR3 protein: CASRLTAGSPLHF; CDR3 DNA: TGTGCCAGCCGGCTAACCGCGGGCTCACCCCTCCACTTT
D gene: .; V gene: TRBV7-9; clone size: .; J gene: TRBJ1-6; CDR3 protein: CASNVMAGVSSYNSPLHF; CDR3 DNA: TGTGCCAGCAATGTTATGGCGGGGGTTAGCTCCTATAATTCACCCCTCCACTTT
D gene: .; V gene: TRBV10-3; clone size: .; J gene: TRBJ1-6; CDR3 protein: CAISPSDSPLHF; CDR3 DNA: TGTGCCATCAGCCCATCAGATTCACCCCTCCACTTT
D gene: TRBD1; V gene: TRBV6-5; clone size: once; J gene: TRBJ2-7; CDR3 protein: CASSTGGLYEQYF; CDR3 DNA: TGTGCCAGCAGCACAGGGGGCTTGTACGAGCAGTACTTC
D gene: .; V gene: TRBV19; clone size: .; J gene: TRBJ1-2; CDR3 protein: CASRDKDYGYTF; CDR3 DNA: TGTGCCAGCAGAGACAAGGACTATGGCTACACCTTC
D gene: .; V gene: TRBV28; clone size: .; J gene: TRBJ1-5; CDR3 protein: CASSPMGSQPQHF; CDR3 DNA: TGTGCCAGCAGTCCCATGGGCTCGCAGCCCCAGCATTTT
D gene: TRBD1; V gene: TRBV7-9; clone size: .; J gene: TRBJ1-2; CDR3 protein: CASSLGPGQGYGYTF; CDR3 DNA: TGTGCCAGCAGCTTAGGTCCAGGACAGGGGTATGGCTACACCTTC